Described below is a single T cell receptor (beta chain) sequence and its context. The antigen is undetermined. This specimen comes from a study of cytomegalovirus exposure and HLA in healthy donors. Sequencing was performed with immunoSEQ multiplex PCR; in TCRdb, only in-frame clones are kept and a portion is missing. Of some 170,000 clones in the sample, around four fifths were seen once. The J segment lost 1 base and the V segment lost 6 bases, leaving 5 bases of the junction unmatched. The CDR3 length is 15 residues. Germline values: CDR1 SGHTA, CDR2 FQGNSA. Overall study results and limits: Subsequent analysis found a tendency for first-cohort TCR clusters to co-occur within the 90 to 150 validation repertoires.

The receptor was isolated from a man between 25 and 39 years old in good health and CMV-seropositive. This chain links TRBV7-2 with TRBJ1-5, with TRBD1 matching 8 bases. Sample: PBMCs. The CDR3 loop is CASRTTGDSNQPQHF. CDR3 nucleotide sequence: TGTGCCAGCAGGACGACAGGGGACAGCAATCAGCCCCAGCATTTT.